Below are 7 T cell receptor beta chains sequenced from a single sample in a study of regulatory T cells in long-lasting Graves disease. Construction of TCR beta libraries relied on iRepertoire HTBI primers and on Arm-PCR targeting CDR3 regions. TCRdb redid the calling of the multiplex PCR reads with MiXCR, one entry per CDR3 protein. The sample has around 420,000 distinct CDR3 sequences, over 12% seen once. Indicated time point: newly diagnosed GD, antithyroid drugs for less than 3 months. Making the TCR library involved RNA that had been extracted from PBMCs. This sample also appeared in a second study, on T cells in Graves' hyperthyroidism and ophthalmopathy.

This sample comprised peripheral blood mononuclear cells (PBMCs), obtained at new diagnosis, from a patient treated with antithyroid drugs. The receptors stem from a woman aged 40-49 years with Graves disease.

This clonotype has a count of ten or more. V and J are TRBV27 and TRBJ1-2; no reliable D call. Germline V lookup: CDR1 MNHEY, CDR2 SMNVEV (reference sequence). With 4 bases removed from V and 5 bases from J, the gap between germline ends came to 32 bases. This CDR3 region has 20 residues. CDR3 residues: CASSSAGSGTDRALGYGYTF. CDR3 in DNA: TGTGCCAGCAGTTCGGCTGGTTCCGGAACAGACCGCGCCTTAGGGTATGGCTACACCTTC.

This clonotype was observed many times. The rearrangement uses TRBV28 and TRBJ2-7, with 8 positions matching TRBD1. V dropped 4 bases and J dropped 4; count of bases not matched to a gene: 12. This CDR3 has 16 residues. Germline CDR1 is MDHEN and CDR2 is SYDVKM. Written as DNA, the CDR3 is TGTGCCAGCAGTTCCCTGCCGGGACAGGCCAATTACGAGCAGTACTTC. It yields the protein CASSSLPGQANYEQYF.

In this sample, this clonotype turned up a few times. V usage is TRBV10-3 and J usage is TRBJ2-1; D possibly uses TRBD1 or TRBD2 (5 bases each). CDR1 and CDR2 (germline): ENHRY, SYGVKD. V gave up 0 bases and J gave up 2 bases, with 11 bases separating them. The CDR3 runs to 16 residues. CDR3 region: CAISESPGSAYNEQFF. Here the CDR3 DNA reads TGTGCCATCAGTGAGTCCCCAGGGAGCGCCTACAATGAGCAGTTCTTC.

Ten or more counts support this clonotype. The J gene is TRBJ2-5, the V gene TRBV28; D is tentatively TRBD1 or TRBD2 (5 bases each). Trimming pared 8 bases from V and 1 base from J, leaving 14 bases between. There are 14 residues in the CDR3. Germline CDR1 reads MDHEN; CDR2 reads SYDVKM. The CDR3 spells CASGKGEPQETQYF. The CDR3 nucleotides are TGTGCCAGCGGGAAAGGGGAGCCCCAAGAGACCCAGTACTTC.

This clonotype turned up a few times. The chain is built from TRBV30 and TRBJ1-5; 7 nucleotides align to TRBD1. The CDR3 length is 14 residues. CDR1 and CDR2 from the germline V gene are GTSNPN and SVGIG (reference sequence). Unmatched junction bases numbered 7, after V lost 2 bases and J lost 6 bases. The CDR3 DNA sequence: TGTGCCTGGAGTCTAACAGGGGCCGGTCAGCCCCAGCATTTT. As protein: CAWSLTGAGQPQHF.

This clonotype came up a few times. V usage is TRBV28 and J usage is TRBJ1-5; the D is unclear. Germline CDR1 and CDR2: MDHEN and SYDVKM. The ends were cut back, 2 bases at V and 8 bases at J, with 7 bases in the middle. This CDR3 region has 12 residues. CDR3 bases: TGTGCCAGCAGTTTAAACTGGGAGCCCCAGCATTTT. The encoded protein is CASSLNWEPQHF.

This clonotype has ten or more counts. The chain uses TRBV6-2 or TRBV6-3 and TRBJ2-7; 9 bases fit TRBD2. The germline CDR1 and CDR2 sequences are MNHEY and SVGEGT. This CDR3 contains 16 residues. V was clipped by 5 bases and J by 3 bases; unmatched bases: 11. The CDR3 DNA reads TGTGCCAGCAGTGAGGGTTTTAGCGGGAGTAACTACGAGCAGTACTTC. Translating it yields CASSEGFSGSNYEQYF.